The clone carrying this T cell receptor (beta chain) was seen only a few times. Its antigen is as yet unknown. The same CDR3 is also encoded by other DNA sequences in this sample. The sample originates from a study of CD8+ T cells in alopecia areata. cDNA prepared by RNA extraction and subsequent reverse transcription served as the template for sequencing. TCRdb's table, derived via immunoSEQ multiplex PCR, lists solely in-frame clones and lacks some. The table includes roughly 200,000 clones, roughly two fifths detected once. Study outcomes and limitations: Scalp clonality dropped significantly under tofacitinib, as did expanded CD8+ top-100 clones. The study found TCR sharing across patients less clear than in mice, possibly for HLA reasons. There were many expanded lesional clones persisting in scalp and blood during tofacitinib.

Treatment defined: oral pan-JAK inhibitor, 5-10 mg twice daily. PBMC-derived CD4+ and CD8+ T cells were sorted. The germline V gene has CDR1 GTSNPN and CDR2 SVGIG (reference sequence). V dropped 3 bases and J dropped 2 bases, with 4 bases sitting between them. The CDR3 is 11 amino acids. The chain joins TRBV30 to TRBJ1-2, with D hard to call. This TCR was sampled from a human donor with alopecia areata. The sequencing here drew on CD4+ T cells sorted from blood, taken at week 34, from a patient treated with tofacitinib. The CDR3 reads CAWRDNYGYTF. The CDR3 region has the DNA TGTGCCTGGAGGGACAACTATGGCTACACCTTC.